Included here is one T cell receptor (beta chain) sequence, with context. The source of the sample is a study of PD-L1 blockade in urothelial cancer. Across the study: At 3 weeks after treatment start (second dose) and again at 6 weeks, blood was analyzed.

Sequencing used immunoSEQ multiplex PCR; TCRdb keeps in-frame clones, though not all of them. Of around 130,000 clones in the sample, around 84% were seen once. This CDR3 has 16 amino acids. Germline V gives CDR1 LNHDA, CDR2 SQIVND (reference sequence). V lost 4 bases and J lost 1; bases outside the gene matches: 8. Time point of the sample: pretreatment peripheral blood. The V and J genes are TRBV19 and TRBJ2-7; TRBD2 matches 9 bases. The clonotype comes from a man aged 50 to 60 with urothelial cancer. The sample in question was PBMCs, obtained around atezolizumab (anti-PD-L1) treatment. CDR3: CASSTVRRGGSYEQYF. In nucleotides, the CDR3 is TGTGCCAGTAGTACCGTTCGGCGGGGGGGATCCTACGAGCAGTACTTC.